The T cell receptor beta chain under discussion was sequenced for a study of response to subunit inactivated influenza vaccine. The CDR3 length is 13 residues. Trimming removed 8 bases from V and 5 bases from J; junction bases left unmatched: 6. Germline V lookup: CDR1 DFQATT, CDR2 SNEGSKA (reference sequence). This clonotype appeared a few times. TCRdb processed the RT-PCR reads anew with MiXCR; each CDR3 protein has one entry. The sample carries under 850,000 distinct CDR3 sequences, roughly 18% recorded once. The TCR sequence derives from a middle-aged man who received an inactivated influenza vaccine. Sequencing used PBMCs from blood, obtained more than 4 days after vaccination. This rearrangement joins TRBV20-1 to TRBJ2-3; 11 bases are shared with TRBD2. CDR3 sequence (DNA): TGCAGTATTAGCGGGAGGGCCGGAGATACGCAGTATTTT. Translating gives CSISGRAGDTQYF.